This TCR beta chain was recorded in a study of blood T cell repertoires in COVID-19. At the level of the study: Acute-phase and convalescent COVID-19 samples originated in the United States, Italy and Spain.

Per the original methods: Researchers report that nucleated cell counts were estimated from reference gene primer amplification. TCRdb's copy holds only in-frame clones and misses some; the assay was immunoSEQ multiplex PCR. V, J and clone size reflect that table, while D and trimming were determined from the DNA. The table includes approximately 250,000 clones, roughly 86% detected once. V trimming: 9 bases; J trimming: 1 base; junction bases outside the gene matches: 5. The CDR3 has 15 residues. Per the germline V gene, CDR1 is LNHNV and CDR2 is YYDKDF (reference sequence). The chain employs TRBV15 and TRBJ2-6; 8 nucleotides line up with TRBD1. This TCR was sampled from a woman aged 55-70 years who had recovered from COVID-19. Sequenced: peripheral blood. Written as DNA, the CDR3 is TGTGCCACGGACAGGGTAGGATCTGGGGCCAACGTCCTGACTTTC. Translating gives CATDRVGSGANVLTF.